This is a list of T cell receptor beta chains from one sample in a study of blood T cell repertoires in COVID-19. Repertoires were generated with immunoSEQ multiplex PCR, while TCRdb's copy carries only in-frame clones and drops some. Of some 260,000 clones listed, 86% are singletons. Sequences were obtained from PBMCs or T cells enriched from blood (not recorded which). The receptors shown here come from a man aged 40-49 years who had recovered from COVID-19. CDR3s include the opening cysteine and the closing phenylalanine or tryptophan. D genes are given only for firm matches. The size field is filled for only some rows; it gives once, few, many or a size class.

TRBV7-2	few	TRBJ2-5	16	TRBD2	CASSLSGGLLAETQYF	TGTGCCAGCAGCCTCAGCGGGGGGCTCCTTGCAGAGACCCAGTACTTC
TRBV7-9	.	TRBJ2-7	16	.	CASSLEVQGLSYEQYF	TGTGCCAGCAGCTTAGAGGTCCAGGGGCTCTCCTACGAGCAGTACTTC
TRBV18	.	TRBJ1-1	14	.	CASSPRQANTEAFF	TGTGCCAGCTCACCACGACAGGCAAACACTGAAGCTTTCTTT
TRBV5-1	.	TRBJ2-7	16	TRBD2	CASSLGPGTSAHEQYF	TGCGCCAGCAGCTTGGGGCCGGGGACTAGCGCGCACGAGCAGTACTTC
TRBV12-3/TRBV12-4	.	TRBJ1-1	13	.	CASSLSGDTEAFF	TGTGCCAGCAGTTTATCCGGGGACACTGAAGCTTTCTTT
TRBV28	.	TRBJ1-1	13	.	CASSPSTGTEAFF	TGTGCCAGCAGTCCATCGACAGGTACTGAAGCTTTCTTT
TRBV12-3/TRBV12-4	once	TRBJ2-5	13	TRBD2	CASSPGGQETQYF	TGTGCCAGCAGCCCGGGGGGGCAAGAGACCCAGTACTTC
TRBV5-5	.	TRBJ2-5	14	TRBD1	CASSWGTGLETQYF	TGTGCCAGCAGCTGGGGGACAGGGTTAGAGACCCAGTACTTC
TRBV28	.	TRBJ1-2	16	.	CASSPPRGYPNYGYTF	TGTGCCAGCAGTCCCCCCCGGGGGTATCCTAACTATGGCTACACCTTC
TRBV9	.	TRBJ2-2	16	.	CASSVDEGANTGELFF	TGTGCCAGCAGCGTAGATGAGGGGGCGAACACCGGGGAGCTGTTTTTT
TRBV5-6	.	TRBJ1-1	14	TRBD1	CASSSGTGIYEAFF	TGTGCCAGCAGCTCCGGGACAGGGATTTACGAAGCTTTCTTT
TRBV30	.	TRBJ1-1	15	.	CAWSVSSGRGTEAFF	TGTGCCTGGAGTGTAAGTTCGGGGCGGGGCACTGAAGCTTTCTTT
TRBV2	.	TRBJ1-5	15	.	CASSVDSSGNQPQHF	TGTGCCAGCAGTGTGGACAGCTCGGGCAATCAGCCCCAGCATTTT
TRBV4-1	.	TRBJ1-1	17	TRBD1	CASSPFGGTGENTEAFF	TGCGCCAGCAGCCCCTTCGGGGGGACAGGGGAGAACACTGAAGCTTTCTTT
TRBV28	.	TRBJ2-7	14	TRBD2	CASSVGGGRDEQYF	TGTGCCAGCAGCGTGGGCGGGGGGCGCGACGAGCAGTACTTC
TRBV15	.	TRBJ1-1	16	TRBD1	CATSRDAGGVSNEAFF	TGTGCCACCAGCAGAGATGCAGGGGGCGTATCGAATGAAGCTTTCTTT
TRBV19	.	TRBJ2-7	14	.	CASSTGANSYEQYF	TGTGCCAGTAGTACGGGAGCCAACTCCTACGAGCAGTACTTC
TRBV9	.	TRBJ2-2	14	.	CASSVTADTGELFF	TGTGCCAGCAGCGTCACAGCGGACACCGGGGAGCTGTTTTTT
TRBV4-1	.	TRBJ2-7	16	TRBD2	CASSQGETSGKSEQYF	TGCGCCAGCAGCCAAGGGGAGACTAGCGGGAAGTCCGAGCAGTACTTC
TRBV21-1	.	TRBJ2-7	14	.	CASSKAGRPIEQYF	TGTGCCAGCAGCAAAGCCGGGAGACCGATCGAGCAGTACTTC
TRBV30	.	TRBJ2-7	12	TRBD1	CASGQEFYEQYF	TGTGCCTCGGGACAGGAATTCTACGAGCAGTACTTC
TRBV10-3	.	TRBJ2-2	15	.	CAIKEPGPNTGELFF	TGTGCCATCAAGGAACCAGGGCCGAACACCGGGGAGCTGTTTTTT
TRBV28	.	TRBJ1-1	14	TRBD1	CASRTGQGKVEAFF	TGTGCCAGCAGAACGGGACAGGGGAAGGTCGAAGCTTTCTTT
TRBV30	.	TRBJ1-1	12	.	CAWSVVEEKAFF	TGTGCCTGGAGTGTAGTGGAGGAGAAAGCTTTCTTT
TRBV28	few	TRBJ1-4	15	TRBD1	CASSRTGIEGEKLFF	TGTGCCAGCAGCCGGACAGGAATTGAAGGGGAAAAACTGTTTTTT
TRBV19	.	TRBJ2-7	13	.	CASSYRAKDEQYF	TGTGCCAGTAGTTACAGGGCGAAGGACGAGCAGTACTTC
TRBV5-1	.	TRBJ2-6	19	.	CASSRAGQTSFSGANVLTF	TGCGCCAGCAGCCGAGCCGGACAGACTTCTTTCTCTGGGGCCAACGTCCTGACTTTC
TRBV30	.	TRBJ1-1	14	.	CAWSVPTGGTEAFF	TGTGCCTGGAGTGTCCCCACCGGAGGGACTGAAGCTTTCTTT
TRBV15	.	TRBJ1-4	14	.	CATSREQGGEKLFF	TGTGCCACCAGCAGAGAACAGGGAGGGGAAAAACTGTTTTTT
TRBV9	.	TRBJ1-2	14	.	CASSVVEGDYGYTF	TGTGCCAGCAGCGTAGTAGAAGGGGATTATGGCTACACCTTC
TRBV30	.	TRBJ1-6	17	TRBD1	CAWSSGQGSSYNSPLHF	TGTGCCTGGAGTTCCGGACAGGGTAGCTCCTATAATTCACCCCTCCACTTT
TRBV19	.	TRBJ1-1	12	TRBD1	CASSQGGTEAFF	TGTGCCAGTAGTCAGGGGGGCACTGAAGCTTTCTTT
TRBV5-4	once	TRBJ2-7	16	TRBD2	CASSQGLAGAYYEQYF	TGTGCCAGCAGCCAGGGACTAGCGGGGGCTTACTACGAGCAGTACTTC
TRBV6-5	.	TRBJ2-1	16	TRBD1	CASSYRLGTGPAEQFF	TGTGCCAGCAGTTACAGACTAGGGACAGGACCGGCTGAGCAGTTCTTC
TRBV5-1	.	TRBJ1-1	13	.	CASSLVQESGAFF	TGCGCCAGCAGCTTGGTGCAGGAATCCGGCGCTTTCTTT
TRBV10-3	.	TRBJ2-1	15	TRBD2	CAISESGRSYNEQFF	TGTGCCATCAGTGAAAGCGGGAGATCCTACAATGAGCAGTTCTTC
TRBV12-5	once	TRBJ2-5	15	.	CASAPTRPTGETQYF	TGTGCTAGTGCCCCAACTAGACCTACGGGCGAGACCCAGTACTTC
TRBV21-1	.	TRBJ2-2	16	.	CASSRRGRKNTGELFF	TGTGCCAGCAGCCGGCGGGGGCGGAAAAACACCGGGGAGCTGTTTTTT
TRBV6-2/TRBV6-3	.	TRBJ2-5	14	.	CASSHHLYQETQYF	TGTGCCAGCAGCCATCACTTGTACCAAGAGACCCAGTACTTC
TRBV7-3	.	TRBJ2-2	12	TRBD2	CASSSGGGELFF	TGTGCCAGCAGCTCGGGAGGCGGGGAGCTGTTTTTT
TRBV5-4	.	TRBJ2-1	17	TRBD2	CASSLAQAGVLLNEQFF	TGTGCCAGCAGCTTGGCCCAAGCGGGAGTTCTATTGAATGAGCAGTTCTTC
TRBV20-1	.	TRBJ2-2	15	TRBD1	CSASHQGAEIGELFF	TGCAGTGCTAGTCACCAGGGGGCGGAAATCGGGGAGCTGTTTTTT
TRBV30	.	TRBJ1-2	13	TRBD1	CARSGQGNYGYTF	TGTGCCCGCTCGGGACAGGGAAACTATGGCTACACCTTC
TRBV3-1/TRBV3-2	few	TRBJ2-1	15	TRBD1	CASSQDVTGANEQFF	TGTGCCAGCAGCCAGGACGTAACAGGGGCCAATGAGCAGTTCTTC
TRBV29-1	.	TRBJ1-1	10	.	CSVEGAEAFF	TGCAGCGTTGAAGGAGCTGAAGCTTTCTTT
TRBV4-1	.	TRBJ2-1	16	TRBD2	CASSRLAGSSYNEQFF	TGCGCCAGCAGCCGACTAGCGGGGAGCTCCTACAATGAGCAGTTCTTC
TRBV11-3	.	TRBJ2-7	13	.	CASSLWASHEQYF	TGTGCCAGCAGCTTATGGGCTAGCCACGAGCAGTACTTC
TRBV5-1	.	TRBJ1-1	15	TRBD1	CASSLEGTGMTEAFF	TGCGCCAGCAGCTTGGAGGGGACAGGGATGACTGAAGCTTTCTTT
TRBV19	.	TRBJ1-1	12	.	CASTPGRTEAFF	TGTGCCAGTACCCCCGGTCGCACTGAAGCTTTCTTT
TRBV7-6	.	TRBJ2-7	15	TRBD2	CASSLGLAGDYEQYF	TGTGCCAGCAGCTTAGGTCTAGCGGGAGACTACGAGCAGTACTTC
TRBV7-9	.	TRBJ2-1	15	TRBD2	CASSLPLGRGNEQFF	TGTGCCAGCAGCCTTCCATTAGGGAGGGGTAATGAGCAGTTCTTC
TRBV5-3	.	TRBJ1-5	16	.	CARSALQGSGWQPQHF	TGTGCCAGAAGCGCGCTGCAGGGGTCCGGATGGCAGCCCCAGCATTTT
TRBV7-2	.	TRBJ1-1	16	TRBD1	CASSLAGTGGITEAFF	TGTGCCAGCAGCTTAGCCGGGACAGGGGGCATCACTGAAGCTTTCTTT
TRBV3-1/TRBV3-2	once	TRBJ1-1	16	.	CASSQVTGRGNTEAFF	TGTGCCAGCAGCCAAGTCACAGGGAGAGGCAACACTGAAGCTTTCTTT
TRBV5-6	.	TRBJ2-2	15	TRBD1	CASSYGQGVTGELFF	TGTGCCAGCAGCTATGGACAGGGTGTCACCGGGGAGCTGTTTTTT
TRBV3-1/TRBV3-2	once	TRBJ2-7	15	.	CASSQAGIKGDEQYF	TGTGCCAGCAGCCAAGCCGGTATAAAAGGGGACGAGCAGTACTTC
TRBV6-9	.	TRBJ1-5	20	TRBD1	CASSYSGDRDRVYSNQPQHF	TGTGCCAGCAGTTATTCGGGGGACCGGGACAGAGTTTATAGCAATCAGCCCCAGCATTTT
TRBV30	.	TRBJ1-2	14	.	CAWTEGRWEYGYTF	TGTGCCTGGACCGAGGGTAGGTGGGAGTACGGCTACACCTTC
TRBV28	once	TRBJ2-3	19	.	CVTSNPKNQGRGSTDTQYF	TGTGTCACCAGCAATCCGAAGAATCAAGGGCGGGGAAGCACAGATACGCAGTATTTT